This T cell receptor beta chain was recorded in a study of cytomegalovirus exposure and HLA in healthy donors (dated by TCRdb to the late 2010s). For the wider study: In an earlier analysis of some 550 of the donors, around 290 Gb of sequence data and approximately 100 million unique TCR beta sequences from approximately 180 million T cells were reported. The study aimed to test whether cataloging public T cell receptors could reveal signatures of past pathogen exposure. Besides the first cohort of about 730 subjects, a separate validation cohort made up of 120 or so different subjects was used. Every discovery cohort repertoire had been produced on one sequencing platform. Typing coverage differed by locus: A, B, C, DRB1 and DQB1 were typed in about 620-640 donors, DQA1 in 500 to 550, DPA1 in some 570, and DPB1 in about 450. In a later genetic analysis, genome-wide SNP genotypes for about three fifths of the roughly 670 donors were used, and that subset was treated as a discovery cohort. The study profiled the T cell repertoires of fewer than 850 subjects by immunosequencing and related them to cytomegalovirus serostatus. Rather than using new phenotypic data, the later analysis identified candidate immune exposures from TCR beta sequences and from how often those sequences occurred across donors. Both class I and class II loci were covered by HLA typing, at four-digit resolution. An earlier analysis of nearly 600 of the donors applied high-throughput TCR beta sequencing to assess whether each TCR beta V gene segment acted as functional or pseudogenic. Among about 400 genotyped donors of the cohort, an average of approximately 220,000 unique TCR beta nucleotide sequences was sequenced per donor, of which about 19% were non-productive. Donor age, sex, ethnicity and CMV serostatus were compiled together with the repertoire data. The genetic ancestry cluster associated with self-reported Caucasian donors included about 81% of the roughly 400 genotyped donors. A handful of DR-DQ haplotypes were handled as single units for association and clustering because linkage in the cohort was strong. To predict cytomegalovirus infection status, the study brought together high-throughput TCR immunosequencing, statistical association of individual TCRs with disease status, and machine learning. To study patterns of TCR occurrence, a later analysis re-analyzed previously published TCR beta repertoires from 550 to 800 donors and added high-resolution HLA genotyping. Roughly 310 gigabases of sequencing data and approximately 85 million unique TCR sequences were included in an early release covering 550 to 650 HLA-typed donors. Results the study describes overall, beyond this receptor: A later analysis found that TCR association rates varied across HLA loci, with DRB1 alleles showing the most associated TCRs and HLA-C alleles the fewest. A later genetic analysis associated a missense DCLRE1C variant with V-gene and J-gene trimming of TCR beta chains, and an independent cohort replicated the association. Specific HLA alleles were associated with some 15,000 TCR beta sequences at a false discovery rate of 0.05 in a later analysis. Because counts were too low, around 17 rarely observed V segments, including chromosome 9 orphons, were left out of the earlier analysis of about 500 of the donors. Correlated functional status among segregating V segments might reflect linkage disequilibrium, but an unknown experimental factor could not be ruled out. HLA typing was unavailable for some donors at each locus, so association tests used only the typed subset. According to a later analysis, most CMV-associated TCR beta chains appeared to be HLA-restricted, and the HLA associations seemed to be driven largely by CMV exposure. According to a later genetic analysis, donors in an Asian-associated ancestry cluster had fewer N-insertions in productive TCRs than the approximately 700-donor mean. A cluster of highly shared sequence variants was judged likely to represent a technical artifact of the sequencing pipeline. Compared with equally common non-associated chains, HLA-associated TCR beta chains in a later analysis were more clonally expanded and had lower generation probabilities. The presence/absence analyses assumed that sequencing depth was roughly uniform across donors, and that assumption may not be true. CMV serostatus was the only immune exposure information available for the cohort. In the study, around 150 TCR beta chains were listed as associated with cytomegalovirus. Across donors, most TCR sequences were observed very rarely, whereas some public TCRs were present in many individuals. When HLA alleles, especially DR and DQ, strongly co-occurred, TCR associations were difficult to assign to individual alleles. In an earlier analysis of around 600 of the donors, most TCR beta V segments were observed in productive rearrangements about 90% or about 30% of the time, broadly matching IMGT annotations. According to the authors, the approach could potentially be generalized to other disease states and immunological phenotypes. In this cohort, only TCR beta chains were sequenced, and detectable features were limited by the absence of alpha or paired-chain data. Some IMGT-functional V segments, including TRBV6-2 and TRBV6-3, could not be distinguished by the 87-base-pair reads and were therefore excluded. A further reported finding was that TCR beta sequences accurately predicted the HLA-A and HLA-B alleles for most subjects in the first cohort. A later analysis reported that several top co-occurrence clusters appeared linked to parvovirus B19, influenza, CMV and Epstein-Barr virus. In both the original and validation cohorts, the classifier was reported to diagnose cytomegalovirus status with high specificity and sensitivity. In vitro tests confirmed that a few of the cytomegalovirus-associated TCR beta chains recognize cytomegalovirus antigens.

The germline V gene gives CDR1 as LGHNA and CDR2 as YNFKEQ. V is pruned by 2 bases and J by 4 bases, leaving 10 bases of the junction without a gene match. The CDR3 sequence holds 16 residues, the cysteine and phenylalanine included. Kept here is only the CDR3 DNA, which spans 48 bases and is read in frame from base 1. Libraries were constructed by the immunoSEQ multiplex PCR assay. A mixture of 60 forward primers for TCR Vbeta segments and 13 reverse primers for TCR Jbeta segments was used in the multiplex PCR. The CDR3 region of rearranged TCR beta genes was amplified from genomic DNA by a multiplex PCR assay. The Illumina HiSeq System was used to sequence the amplified TCR beta libraries as 87-base-pair reads. Per the source publication's procedure: A later analysis tallied some 79 million unique TCR beta chains across the 666 repertoires, and approximately 11 million of those chains were shared by two or more donors. To remove PCR and sequencing errors, raw reads were error-corrected and collapsed into unique sequences using a nearest-neighbor algorithm that merged closely related sequences. CDR3 sequences were aligned to IMGT reference sequences to assign V, D and J gene segments. For a sequence to be retained, at least a six-nucleotide match to both a V gene segment and a J gene segment was required. A rearrangement counted as productive if the CDR3 had no stop codons and remained in frame with V and J, and every other rearrangement counted as non-productive. CDR3 was defined according to IMGT convention as the region running from the second conserved V-encoded cysteine to the conserved J-encoded phenylalanine. Sequences without an unambiguous match to a single V gene segment were excluded from the earlier analysis of about 600 of the donors. An earlier analysis of roughly 590 of the donors called V segments functional above 56.7% productive rearrangements and segregating when the between-donor standard deviation exceeded 5%. To diagnose cytomegalovirus status from the catalog of TCR beta chain sequences, a statistical classification framework was built. A later analysis assigned V and J genes by comparing TCR nucleotide sequences with IMGT/GENE-DB human TR gene sequences. Using the TCRdist pipeline, a later analysis assigned CDR3 sequences along with most-parsimonious VDJ recombination scenarios. A later analysis defined each TCR beta chain by its CDR3 amino acid sequence plus V-gene family, and excluded reads lacking a unique V-gene family. In a later analysis, 500 to 700 highly shared, low-generation-probability nucleotide sequences were removed to address suspected cross-contamination and a sequencing artifact. In a later analysis, a clonal expansion index was calculated for each public chain from normalized within-repertoire ranks of inferred template counts. Generation probabilities in a later analysis came from a VDJ recombination model fitted to out-of-frame rearrangements, and those results were checked against IGoR. Hypergeometric tests were used in a later analysis to score TCR-TCR, TCR-HLA and TCR-CMV co-occurrence, with a repertoire-size bias correction applied to the TCR pairs. To estimate false discovery rates, a later analysis permuted the HLA or CMV assignments 20 times. In a later analysis, co-occurring TCRs were grouped with DBSCAN, and TCRdist sequence similarity was added when clustering was performed within HLA-allele-positive subsets. Co-occurrence clustering excluded repertoires with fewer than 30,000 or more than 120,000 public chains, plus five with anomalous nucleotide sharing. TCRdb retrieved this table from immuneACCESS and kept in-frame rearrangements only. Not all clones are present; in checked studies, unresolved V genes account for under half, and no reason is known for the remainder. For V, J and clone size, that table is used; D and trimming come from the DNA. Across this sample there are about 190,000 clones, with 87% seen only once. The top ten hold 1.3% of the sample.

Of note for this clone: The specificity of this receptor is unknown. Base qualities are not provided; no much larger clone lies one nucleotide away.

In total, 666 healthy bone marrow donors made up the cohort. All cohort members were sampled while nominally healthy, although unrecorded immune exposures were likely present. The donor tested CMV seronegative, placing the donor among the 350 to 400 seronegative members of the cohort. Every donor gave a peripheral blood sample, and the peripheral blood mononuclear cells from that sample were used for TCR beta sequencing. Genomic DNA was extracted from the blood cell samples with the Qiagen DNeasy Blood Extraction Kit. The chain joins TRBV4-2 to TRBJ1-2, with 7 junctional bases fitting TRBD1. The source is a man aged 30 to 45 in good health and CMV-seronegative. The sequencing input was PBMCs. The CDR3 reads CASSQFTGAGGYGYTF. The DNA sequence follows: TGTGCCAGCAGCCAATTTACAGGGGCTGGGGGCTATGGCTACACCTTC.